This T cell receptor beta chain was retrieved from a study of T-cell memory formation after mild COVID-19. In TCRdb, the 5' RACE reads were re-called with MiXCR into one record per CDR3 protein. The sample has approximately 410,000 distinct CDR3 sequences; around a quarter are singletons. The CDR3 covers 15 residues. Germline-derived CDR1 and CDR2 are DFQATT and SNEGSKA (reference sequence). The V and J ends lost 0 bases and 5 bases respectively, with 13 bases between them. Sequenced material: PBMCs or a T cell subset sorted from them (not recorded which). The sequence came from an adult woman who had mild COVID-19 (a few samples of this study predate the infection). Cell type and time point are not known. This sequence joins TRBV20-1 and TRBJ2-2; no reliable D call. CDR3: CSARDTAKSTGELFF. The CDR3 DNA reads TGCAGTGCTAGAGATACCGCGAAGTCGACCGGGGAGCTGTTTTTT.